This TCR beta chain was retrieved from a study of blood T cells in healthy people across ages. General study findings and limits: Donors of long life had a larger count of naive CD4+ cells and greater diversity than aged donors.

The CDR3 is made up of 16 amino acids. Trimming cost V 3 bases and J 7 bases, with 22 bases left between them. The germline V gene has CDR1 DFQATT and CDR2 SNEGSKA (reference sequence). Primed by a sample-barcoded 5' primer and a J-beta primer mix, a second PCR proceeded for roughly 7 to 12 cycles. TCRdb called the 5' RACE reads again in MiXCR, with one record for every CDR3 protein. This sample yields 1 million or so distinct CDR3 sequences, of which 25% are seen a single time; approximately 0.71% belongs to the top ten. Of note for this clonotype: Its antigen remains unidentified.

Total RNA, at least 5.5 micrograms per sample, was extracted from PBMCs. The sample was also linked to a second study, of T cells of mothers and their children. As that study records: Biologically related mothers and children overlapped slightly more than unrelated pairs, a non-significant difference.

The gene calls are TRBV20-1 and TRBJ2-1, with D tentatively TRBD1 (6 bases). The sequence derives from a girl aged 2-10 years in good health. The sequencing sample was made of blood. The CDR3 reads CSASVVAGEGRNEQFF. The CDR3 DNA reads as TGCAGTGCTAGTGTCGTGGCAGGGGAAGGTCGGAATGAGCAGTTCTTC.